The TCR beta chain described here comes from a study of cytomegalovirus exposure and HLA in healthy donors. Study background: Counted in an early data release were tens of millions of unique TCRs from HLA-typed donors. Findings of the study overall: The listing of roughly 160 TCR beta chains classed them as cytomegalovirus-associated. Analysis performed later found more than 15,000 TCR beta sequences associated with HLA alleles at 0.05 false discovery rate.

The germline V gene encodes CDR1 SGHDT and CDR2 YYEEEE. V shed 4 bases and J shed 1 base, with 9 bases lying between them. CDR3 length: 13 amino acids. 60 Vbeta and 13 Jbeta primers were used in PCR. TCRdb's table, derived via immunoSEQ multiplex PCR, lists solely in-frame clones and lacks some. The sample lists some 140,000 clones; roughly 80% were seen once. About this clone itself: Its antigen is undetermined.

This TCR derives from a man aged 35-49 years in good health and CMV-seronegative. The J gene is TRBJ2-7, the V gene TRBV5-6; D might be TRBD1 (5 bases). Sequences were obtained from PBMCs. The CDR3: CASSGGHSYEQYF. The CDR3 bases are TGTGCCAGCAGCGGTGGACATTCCTACGAGCAGTACTTC.